This T cell receptor beta chain was found in a study of CD8+CD57+ T cells in acquired aplastic anemia. On the study more broadly: Across the sorted CD4+ and CD8+ cells, DNA amounts averaged approximately 3.1 ug. Study-wide results and limits: Levels of CD8+ Simpson's diversity were not significantly distinct in patients versus controls.

Before being chosen for sequencing, patients had shown CD8+CD57+ cell expansion by flow cytometry. Prior therapy had not been administered to any patient at the time of blood sampling. Genomic DNA served as template for TCR beta VDJ and CDR3 profiling. TCRdb itself ran the reads through MiXCR, one entry per CDR3 protein. The sample comprises fewer than 300,000 distinct CDR3 sequences, approximately 82% of which are singletons, and 35% to 50% rests with the top ten. Comment on this clonotype: Its specificity is unknown. Germline is not matched at one junction end, which may reflect a read error.

The length of the CDR3 is 14 residues. Germline CDR1 and CDR2: SGDLS and YYNGEE. Sequencing used sorted CD4+, CD8+, or CD8+CD57+ T cells (not recorded which) from PBMCs. The source is a human donor with aplastic anemia. The V call is TRBV9, the J call TRBJ2-3; D gene ambiguous. The CDR3, as DNA: TGTGCCAGCAGCTTAGCTTCCGATACGGAGAATTTTTGTTTT. It translates to CASSLASDTENFCF.